The 4 T cell receptor beta chains below all came from one sample that was sequenced in a study of blood T cell repertoires in COVID-19. Using immunoSEQ multiplex PCR, the repertoire was profiled, and TCRdb retains in-frame clones only, with some absent. The table records 250,000 to 300,000 clones, around nine tenths of them present only once. Sequencing used peripheral blood. The origin of the receptors is a woman between 25 and 40 years old with COVID-19, enrolled during active disease.

The V call is TRBV19, the J call TRBJ1-1; no firm D call. The germline V gene has CDR1 LNHDA and CDR2 SQIVND (reference sequence). V gave up 3 bases and J gave up 3 bases, with 11 bases separating them. The CDR3 covers 14 residues. The CDR3 DNA reads TGTGCCAGTAGTATCGGAGGAGGTTACACTGAAGCTTTCTTT. It is translated as CASSIGGGYTEAFF.

The chain joins TRBV18 to TRBJ2-7; D ambiguous. The V gene lost 2 bases and the J gene lost 5 bases, with 10 bases spanning the gap. This CDR3 has 13 residues. Germline V gives CDR1 KGHSH, CDR2 LQKENI. The CDR3 region has the DNA TGTGCCAGCTCACCAGTGGCCGCCCACGAGCAGTACTTC. This gives the protein CASSPVAAHEQYF. Looking up the rest from reference TRBV18 and TRBJ2-7 gives the full variable domain: NAGVMQNPRHLVRRRGQEARLRCSPMKGHSHVYWYRQLPEEGLKFMVYLQKENIIDESGMPKERFSAEFPKEGPSILRIQQVVRGDSAAYFCASSPVAAHEQYFGPGTRLTVT.

The rearrangement joins TRBV2 to TRBJ1-1; D not resolved. The germline V gene has CDR1 SNHLY and CDR2 FYNNEI. V lost 1 base and J 1 base, leaving 4 bases between the germline ends. The CDR3 sequence is 13 residues long. The CDR3: CASSEDTNTEAFF. The CDR3 bases are TGTGCCAGCAGTGAAGACACGAACACTGAAGCTTTCTTT.

This chain links TRBV10-3 with TRBJ1-5; D gene ambiguous. This CDR3 has 13 amino acids. V was pared by 3 bases and J by 6 bases, with 9 bases between. Germline CDR1 is ENHRY and CDR2 is SYGVKD. The CDR3 loop is CAISDPPGQPQHF. The DNA for the CDR3 is TGTGCCATCAGTGACCCGCCCGGTCAGCCCCAGCATTTT.